This T cell receptor beta chain was retrieved from a study of identical twins listed by TCRdb under 2016. Turning to the overall study: To test whether fetal clonotypes persist, the study used deep sequencing on TCR alpha and beta repertoires from monozygotic twins, unrelated adults of various ages, and cord blood. Replicate twin experiments were performed at different times using different library preparation protocols to rule out contamination.

All donors were healthy Caucasians. On the study overall, not on this receptor specifically: Zero-insertion analyses could be partly confounded by invariant T cells such as MAIT and iNKT, although diverse VJ usage argued against such confounding for most clonotypes. Compared with coincidental sharing between unrelated individuals, an excess of low generation-probability sequences was observed among out-of-frame TCR alpha sequences shared between twins. Because the same donors could not be followed over many years, the conclusions relied on cross-sectional statistical analysis. Fewer insertions were carried by abundant cord blood beta clonotypes, a similar but weaker trend appeared in young adult naive repertoires, and no such trend appeared in memory repertoires. In beta out-of-frame sequences, excess twin sharing was weaker, because having fewer shared sequences lowered the signal-to-noise ratio. Recombination models systematically underestimated out-of-frame TCR alpha sharing in monozygotic twins but agreed with sharing between unrelated individuals.

There are a few counts of this clonotype. Its target antigen remains unknown. No base-level quality is on record; no much larger clone is a single base apart. The germline V gene specifies SNHLY as CDR1 and FYNNEI as CDR2. Taken from cysteine to phenylalanine, the CDR3 has 15 residues. This entry keeps only the CDR3 DNA: 45 bases, framed from base 1. Here V drops 4 bases and J drops 0 bases, and the junction holds 3 bases not matched to any gene. Library preparation was by 5' RACE. Sequencing instrument: Illumina HiSeq 2000. A universal primer binding site was added through template switching, and the final cDNA carried a unique molecular identifier so that TCR cDNA molecules could be counted accurately. First-strand cDNA for TCR alpha and beta chains was synthesized from specific primers in the conserved constant-segment region. To control for contamination, each cDNA library was double barcoded with a SMART-Mk sample barcode plus Illumina barcodes. Two successive PCR steps introduced TruSeq adapter sequences along with Illumina sample barcodes. Sequencing of the TCR alpha and beta cDNA libraries was done on the Illumina HiSeq platform using custom primers. The authors' analysis ran thus. Raw reads were processed with MiGEC to extract unique molecular identifiers, and MiXCR was used to determine CDR3 positions. For each individual, recombination models were inferred using an EM algorithm with the repgenHMM and IGoR tools. Shared clonotype analysis was performed with the tcR package in R, normalizing sharing by the product of cloneset sizes. To study raw recombination free of thymic and clonal selection effects, out-of-frame nonproductive sequences were analyzed. TCRdb trimmed public reads at Q25 via fastp, called clones via MiXCR and kept in-frame beta chains. Duplicate CDR3 protein sequences are folded into a single record with the most common DNA and genes. TCRdb, rather than the study authors, made the V and J calls. In this sample the table shows 1.5 million to 2 million distinct CDR3 sequences, more than 30% of which occur a single time. The top ten clones comprise 0.27% of the sample.

The rearranged chain carries TRBV2 and TRBJ2-1, with 7 bases aligning to TRBD2. The origin of this receptor is a newborn girl in good health. Sequencing was carried out using cord blood. This receptor carries the CDR3 CASSGASGSYNEQFF. In nucleotide form, the sequence is TGTGCCAGCAGTGGGGCTAGCGGCTCCTACAATGAGCAGTTCTTC.